The rows below give T cell receptor beta chains drawn from one sample of a study of memory CD4+ T cells and cytomegalovirus serostatus. Profiled with immunoSEQ multiplex PCR; TCRdb holds only in-frame clones, not every one. The sample holds around 54,000 clones, under 80% seen once. The sample was memory CD4+ T cells from blood. The receptors shown here come from an adult in good health and CMV-seronegative. The CDR3 runs from the conserved cysteine through the conserved F or W. The order of the fields is V gene, J gene, CDR3 protein.

TRBV28	TRBJ2-5	CASSPLYRAQETQYF
TRBV13	TRBJ2-2	CASSLKLAVRPGELFF
TRBV2	TRBJ2-3	CASSVSTDTQYF
TRBV5-8	TRBJ1-2	CASSLGGNYGYTF
TRBV18	TRBJ2-5	CASSPSGAIARETQYF
TRBV19	TRBJ2-3	CASSIGTGADTQYF
TRBV5-5	TRBJ2-5	CASSLELAGPSTQYF
TRBV6-7	TRBJ2-7	CAGYEQYF
TRBV6-1	TRBJ2-7	CASRLGTQGLGEQYF
TRBV11-2	TRBJ2-7	CASSSAGGSHREQYF
TRBV27	TRBJ2-7	CASRDSYEQYF
TRBV30	TRBJ1-5	CAWSVSSNQPQHF
TRBV19	TRBJ2-7	CASSDSGNTYEQYF
TRBV19	TRBJ2-1	CASITGLVRYNEQFF
TRBV13	TRBJ1-1	CASSSTVTEAFF
TRBV29-1	TRBJ2-7	CSAGGTGVYEQYF
TRBV28	TRBJ1-4	CASNPGTGSKLFF